The 5 T cell receptor beta chains presented below share a single source sample, sequenced in a study of CD8+CD57+ T cells in acquired aplastic anemia (dated 2018 in TCRdb). The sample was run on an Illumina HiSeq 2000. TCR beta VDJ combination and CDR3 sequence profiling used genomic DNA as the template. The raw public data were reprocessed by TCRdb itself: fastp quality trimming at Q25, MiXCR clonotype calling, in-frame beta chains only. Each entry merges the rows of one CDR3 protein and shows their most common DNA and genes. Recorded for this sample are hundreds of thousands of distinct CDR3 sequences; about two thirds of them occurred a single time. 4% of the sample is taken by the ten largest. What was sequenced was sorted CD4+, CD8+, or CD8+CD57+ T cells (not recorded which) from PBMCs. The origin of the receptors is a human donor in good health, serving as a control.

This chain links TRBV6-5 with TRBJ1-2; D unresolved. Looked up from germline, CDR1 is MNHEY and CDR2 is SVGAGI. V lost 2 bases and J lost 3, with 7 bases in between. CDR3 size: 13 residues. This CDR3 reads CASSYGRHYGYTF. The CDR3 DNA reads as TGTGCCAGCAGTTACGGCAGGCACTATGGCTACACCTTC.

The gene calls are TRBV20-1 and TRBJ2-5, with D possibly TRBD2 on 5 matching bases. The CDR3 consists of 15 residues. V lost 3 bases, J lost 0 bases, and 14 bases lay in between. Germline values: CDR1 DFQATT, CDR2 SNEGSKA (reference sequence). The CDR3: CSARDPGSYQETQYF. CDR3 sequence (DNA): TGCAGTGCTAGGGACCCGGGATCGTACCAAGAGACCCAGTACTTC.

This clonotype occurred once. The CDR3 region has the DNA TGTGCCAGCAGTGAAGGGTCCAATGAGCAGTTCTTC. Translated, it gives CASSEGSNEQFF. The rearrangement uses TRBV2 and TRBJ2-1, with unresolved D. V was clipped by 1 base and J by 6 bases, with 4 bases between them. Germline V gene data show CDR1 as SNHLY and CDR2 as FYNNEI. The CDR3 runs to 12 residues.

Only a few counts were recorded for this clonotype. This may stem from a read error, because a much larger clone lies one nucleotide away. The rearrangement links TRBV2 to TRBJ1-5; D remains ambiguous. The CDR3 is made up of 14 amino acids. Germline V gene sequence: CDR1 SNHLY, CDR2 FYNNEI. The CDR3 protein is CASSEKDSNQPRHF. CDR3 DNA: TGTGCCAGCAGTGAAAAGGATAGCAATCAGCCCCGGCATTTT.

This clonotype has only one observation. V and J are TRBV20-1 and TRBJ2-2, with D unclear. CDR3 size: 16 residues. From germline, CDR1 is DFQATT and CDR2 SNEGSKA (reference sequence). V was clipped by 1 base and J by 7 bases, with 19 bases between them. DNA of the CDR3: TGCAGTGCTAGAGCGCCGAGCGCAAATGGAGACGGGGAGCTGTTTTTT. Translated, it gives CSARAPSANGDGELFF.